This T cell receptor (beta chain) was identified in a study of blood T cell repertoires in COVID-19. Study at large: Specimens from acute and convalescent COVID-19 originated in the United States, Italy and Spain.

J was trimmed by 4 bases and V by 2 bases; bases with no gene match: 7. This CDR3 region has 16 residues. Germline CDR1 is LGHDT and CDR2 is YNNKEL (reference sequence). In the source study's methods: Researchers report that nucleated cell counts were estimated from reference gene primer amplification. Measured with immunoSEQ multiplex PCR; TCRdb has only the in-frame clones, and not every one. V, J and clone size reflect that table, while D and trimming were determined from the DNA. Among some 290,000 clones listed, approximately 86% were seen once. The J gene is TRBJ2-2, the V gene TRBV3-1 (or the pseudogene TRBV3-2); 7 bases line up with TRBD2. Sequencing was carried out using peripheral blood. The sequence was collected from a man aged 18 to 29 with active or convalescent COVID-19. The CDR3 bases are TGTGCCAGCAGCCAATTAACGGGAGGCCTCACCGGGGAGCTGTTTTTT. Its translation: CASSQLTGGLTGELFF.